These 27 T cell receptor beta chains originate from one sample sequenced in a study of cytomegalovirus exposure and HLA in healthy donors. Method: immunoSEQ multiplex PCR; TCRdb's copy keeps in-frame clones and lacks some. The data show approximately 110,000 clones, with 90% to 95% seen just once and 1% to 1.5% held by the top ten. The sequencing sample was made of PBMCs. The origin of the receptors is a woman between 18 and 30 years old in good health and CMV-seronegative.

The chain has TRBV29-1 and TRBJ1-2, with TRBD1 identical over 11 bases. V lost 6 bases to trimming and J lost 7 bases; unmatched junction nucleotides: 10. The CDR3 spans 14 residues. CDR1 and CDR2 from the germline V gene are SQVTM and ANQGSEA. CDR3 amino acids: CSVTFRDRGGGYTF. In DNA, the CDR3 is TGCAGCGTCACATTCCGGGACAGGGGGGGTGGCTACACCTTC.

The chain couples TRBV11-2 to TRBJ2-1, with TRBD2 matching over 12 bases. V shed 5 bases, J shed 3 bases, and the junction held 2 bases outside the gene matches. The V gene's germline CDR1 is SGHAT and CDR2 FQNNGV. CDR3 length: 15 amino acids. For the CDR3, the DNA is TGTGCCAGCAGCCTAGCGGGAGGGTTCTACAATGAGCAGTTCTTC. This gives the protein CASSLAGGFYNEQFF.

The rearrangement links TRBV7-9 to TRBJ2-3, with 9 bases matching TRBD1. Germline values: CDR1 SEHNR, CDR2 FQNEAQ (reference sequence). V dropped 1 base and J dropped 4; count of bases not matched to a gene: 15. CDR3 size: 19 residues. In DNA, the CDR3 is TGTGCCAGCAGCTTAGGGGAGGGCCCGGGACAGGGTTTTTCAGATACGCAGTATTTT. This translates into CASSLGEGPGQGFSDTQYF.

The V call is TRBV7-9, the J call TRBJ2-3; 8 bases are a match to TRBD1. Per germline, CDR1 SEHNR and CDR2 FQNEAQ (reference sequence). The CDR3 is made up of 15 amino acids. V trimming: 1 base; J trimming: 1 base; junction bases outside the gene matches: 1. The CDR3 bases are TGTGCCAGCAGCTTAGTGACAGGGGGCACAGATACGCAGTATTTT. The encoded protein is CASSLVTGGTDTQYF.

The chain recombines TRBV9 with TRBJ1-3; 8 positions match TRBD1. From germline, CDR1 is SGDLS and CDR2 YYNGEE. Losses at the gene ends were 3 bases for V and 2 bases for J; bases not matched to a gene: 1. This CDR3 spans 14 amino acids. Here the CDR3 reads CASSATGAGNTIYF. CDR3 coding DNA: TGTGCCAGCAGCGCGACAGGGGCTGGAAACACCATATATTTT.

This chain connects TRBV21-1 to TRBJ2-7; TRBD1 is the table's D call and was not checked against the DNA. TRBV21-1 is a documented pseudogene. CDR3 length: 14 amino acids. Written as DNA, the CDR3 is TGTGCCAGCAGCACCCGGACAGGGCGGTACGAGCAGTACTTC. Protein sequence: CASSTRTGRYEQYF.

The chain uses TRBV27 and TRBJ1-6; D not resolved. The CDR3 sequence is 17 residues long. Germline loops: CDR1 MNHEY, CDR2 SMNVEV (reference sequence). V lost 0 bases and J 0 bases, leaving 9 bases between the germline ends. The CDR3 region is CASSLSGLSSYNSPLHF. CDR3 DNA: TGTGCCAGCAGTTTATCGGGCCTTAGCTCCTATAATTCACCCCTCCACTTT.

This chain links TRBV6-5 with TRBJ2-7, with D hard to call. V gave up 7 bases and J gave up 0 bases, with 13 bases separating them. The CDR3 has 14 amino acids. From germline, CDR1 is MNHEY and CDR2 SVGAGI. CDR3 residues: CASTPSYSSYEQYF. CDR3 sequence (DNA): TGTGCCAGCACTCCCTCCTACAGCTCCTACGAGCAGTACTTC.

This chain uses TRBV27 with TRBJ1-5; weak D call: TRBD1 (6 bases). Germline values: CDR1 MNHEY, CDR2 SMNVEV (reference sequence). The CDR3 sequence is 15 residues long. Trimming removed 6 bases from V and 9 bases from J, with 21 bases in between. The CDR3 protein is CASRRRGGATTPQHF. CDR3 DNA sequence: TGTGCCAGCAGACGTCGAGGGGGGGCAACAACGCCCCAGCATTTT.

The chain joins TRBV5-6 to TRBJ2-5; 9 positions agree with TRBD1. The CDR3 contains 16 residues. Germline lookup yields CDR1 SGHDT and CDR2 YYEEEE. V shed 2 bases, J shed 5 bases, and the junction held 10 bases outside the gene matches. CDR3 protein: CASSFTRTGDLETQYF. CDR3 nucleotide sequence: TGTGCCAGCAGCTTTACCCGGACAGGGGATCTGGAGACCCAGTACTTC.

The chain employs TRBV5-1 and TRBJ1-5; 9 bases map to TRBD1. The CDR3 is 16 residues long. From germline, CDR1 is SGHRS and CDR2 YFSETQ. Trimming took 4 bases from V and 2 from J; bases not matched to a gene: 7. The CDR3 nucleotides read TGCGCCAGCAGCCTCGGGACAGGGTCTCGCAATCAGCCCCAGCATTTT. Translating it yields CASSLGTGSRNQPQHF.

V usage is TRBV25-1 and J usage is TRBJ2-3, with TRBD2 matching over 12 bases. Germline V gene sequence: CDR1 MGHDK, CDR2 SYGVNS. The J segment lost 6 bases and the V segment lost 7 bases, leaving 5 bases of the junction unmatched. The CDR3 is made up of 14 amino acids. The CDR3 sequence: CASKTSGSFDTQYF. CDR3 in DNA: TGTGCCAGCAAGACTAGCGGGAGCTTTGATACGCAGTATTTT.

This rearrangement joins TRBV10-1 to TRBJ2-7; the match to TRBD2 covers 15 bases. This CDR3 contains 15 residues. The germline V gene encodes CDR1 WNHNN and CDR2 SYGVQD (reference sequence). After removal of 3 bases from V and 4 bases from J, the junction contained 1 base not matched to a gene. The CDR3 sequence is CASSDGTSGRYEQYF. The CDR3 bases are TGCGCCAGCAGTGACGGGACTAGCGGGAGGTACGAGCAGTACTTC.

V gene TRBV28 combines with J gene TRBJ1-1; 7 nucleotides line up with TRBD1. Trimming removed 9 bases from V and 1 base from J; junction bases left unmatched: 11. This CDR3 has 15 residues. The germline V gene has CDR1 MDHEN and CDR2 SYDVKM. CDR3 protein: CASHSPRGRNTEAFF. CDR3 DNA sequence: TGTGCCAGTCACAGCCCTAGGGGGCGGAACACTGAAGCTTTCTTT.

This CDR3 is CSAHSNYGYTF. CDR3 bases: TGCAGTGCCCACTCTAACTATGGCTACACCTTC. This chain connects TRBV20-1 to TRBJ1-2; no firm D call. Per the germline V gene, CDR1 is DFQATT and CDR2 is SNEGSKA (reference sequence). The CDR3 is 11 residues long. Trimming pared 6 bases from V and 0 bases from J, leaving 5 bases between.

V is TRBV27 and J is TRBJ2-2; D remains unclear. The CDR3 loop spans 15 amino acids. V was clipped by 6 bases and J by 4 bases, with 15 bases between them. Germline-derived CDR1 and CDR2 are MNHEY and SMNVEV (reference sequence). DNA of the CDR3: TGTGCCAGCAGAGGTCCTACAGTCACCACCGGGGAGCTGTTTTTT. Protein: CASRGPTVTTGELFF.

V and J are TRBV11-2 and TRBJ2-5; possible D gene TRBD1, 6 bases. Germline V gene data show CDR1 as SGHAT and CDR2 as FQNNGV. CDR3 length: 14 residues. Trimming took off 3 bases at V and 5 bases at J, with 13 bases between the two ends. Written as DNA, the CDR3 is TGTGCCAGCAGCTTCCGACAGGCGAGGGAGACCCAGTACTTC. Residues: CASSFRQARETQYF.

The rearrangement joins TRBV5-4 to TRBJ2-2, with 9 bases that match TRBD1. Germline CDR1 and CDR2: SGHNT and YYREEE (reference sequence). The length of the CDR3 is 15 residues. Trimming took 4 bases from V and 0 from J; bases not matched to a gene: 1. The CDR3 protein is CASSTGGANTGELFF. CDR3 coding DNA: TGTGCCAGCAGCACAGGGGGCGCGAACACCGGGGAGCTGTTTTTT.

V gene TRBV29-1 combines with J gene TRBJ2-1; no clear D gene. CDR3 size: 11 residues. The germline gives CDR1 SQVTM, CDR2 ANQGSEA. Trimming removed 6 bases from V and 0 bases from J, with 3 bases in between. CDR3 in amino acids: CSVRSYNEQFF. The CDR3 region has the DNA TGCAGCGTGCGCTCCTACAATGAGCAGTTCTTC.

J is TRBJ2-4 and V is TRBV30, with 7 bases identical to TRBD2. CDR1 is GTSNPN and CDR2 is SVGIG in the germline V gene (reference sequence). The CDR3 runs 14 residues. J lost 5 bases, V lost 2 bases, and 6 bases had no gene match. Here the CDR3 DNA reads TGTGCCTGGAGTCTGACGGGAGGACAAAACATTCAGTACTTC. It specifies CAWSLTGGQNIQYF.

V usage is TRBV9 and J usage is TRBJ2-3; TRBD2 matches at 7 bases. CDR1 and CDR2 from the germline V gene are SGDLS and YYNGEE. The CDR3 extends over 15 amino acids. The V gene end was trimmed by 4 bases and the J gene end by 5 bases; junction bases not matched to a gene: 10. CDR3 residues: CASSLSPREGDTQYF. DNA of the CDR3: TGTGCCAGCAGCTTAAGCCCAAGGGAGGGAGATACGCAGTATTTT.

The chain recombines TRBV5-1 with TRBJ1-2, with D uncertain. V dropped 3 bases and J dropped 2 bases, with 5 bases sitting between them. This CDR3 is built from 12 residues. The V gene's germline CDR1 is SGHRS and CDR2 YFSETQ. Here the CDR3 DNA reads TGCGCCAGCAGCTCTACCAACTATGGCTACACCTTC. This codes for CASSSTNYGYTF.

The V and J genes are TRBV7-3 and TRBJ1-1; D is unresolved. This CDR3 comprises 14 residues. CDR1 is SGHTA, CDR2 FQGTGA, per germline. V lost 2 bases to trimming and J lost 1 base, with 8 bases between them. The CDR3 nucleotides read TGTGCCAGCAGCTTATCCTCAGGGAACACTGAAGCTTTCTTT. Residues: CASSLSSGNTEAFF. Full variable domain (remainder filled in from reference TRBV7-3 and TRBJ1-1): GAGVSQTPSNKVTEKGKYVELRCDPISGHTALYWYRQSLGQGPEFLIYFQGTGAADDSGLPNDRFFAVRPEGSVSTLKIQRTERGDSAVYLCASSLSSGNTEAFFGQGTRLTVV.

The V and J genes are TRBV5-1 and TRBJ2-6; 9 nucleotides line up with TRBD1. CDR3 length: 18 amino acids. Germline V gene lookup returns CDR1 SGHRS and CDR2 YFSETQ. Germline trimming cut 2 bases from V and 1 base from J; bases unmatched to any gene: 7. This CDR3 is CASSFLDRGVSGANVLTF. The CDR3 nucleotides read TGCGCCAGCAGCTTTCTTGACAGGGGGGTATCTGGGGCCAACGTCCTGACTTTC.

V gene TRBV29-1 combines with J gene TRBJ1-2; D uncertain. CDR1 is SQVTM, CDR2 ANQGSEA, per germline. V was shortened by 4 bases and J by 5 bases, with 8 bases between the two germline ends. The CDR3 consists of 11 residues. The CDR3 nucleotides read TGCAGCGTTGGGCAGGATTATGGCTACACCTTC. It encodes CSVGQDYGYTF.

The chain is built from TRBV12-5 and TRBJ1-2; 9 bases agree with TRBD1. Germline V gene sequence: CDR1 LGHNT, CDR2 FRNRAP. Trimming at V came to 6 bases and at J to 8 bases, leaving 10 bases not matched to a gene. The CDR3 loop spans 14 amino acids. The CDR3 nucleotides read TGTGCTAGTGGAAGCACAGGGGGCTGGGGAGGCTACACCTTC. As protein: CASGSTGGWGGYTF.

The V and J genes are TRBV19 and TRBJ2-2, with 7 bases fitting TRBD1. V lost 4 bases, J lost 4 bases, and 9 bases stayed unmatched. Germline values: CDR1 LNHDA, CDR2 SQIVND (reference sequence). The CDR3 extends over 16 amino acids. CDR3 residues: CASSKPTTGLTGELFF. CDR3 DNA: TGTGCCAGTAGTAAGCCGACGACAGGGCTCACCGGGGAGCTGTTTTTT.